The present TCR beta chain was sequenced within a study of blood T cells in healthy people across ages. Notes on the study in general: Those diversity estimates obtained from one million T cells were thought to be underestimates.

A second PCR of roughly 6 to 12 cycles used a sample-barcoded 5' primer and a J-beta primer mix. TCRdb re-analysed the 5' RACE reads in MiXCR, keeping a single row per CDR3 protein. The sample gives approximately 680,000 distinct CDR3 sequences, 32% of which show up once; approximately 15% is in the top ten. This clonotype was detected ten times or more. The antigen remains unidentified. A minimum of 5 micrograms of total RNA was extracted per sample. Germline values: CDR1 DFQATT, CDR2 SNEGSKA (reference sequence). CDR3 length: 14 amino acids. Trimming removed 2 bases at V and 4 bases at J, with 12 bases between.

Sequenced sample: blood. The clonotype comes from a woman older than 75 in good health. The chain has TRBV20-1 and TRBJ2-4, with D tentatively TRBD2 (5 bases). The DNA for the CDR3 is TGCAGTGCTAGATCGAGGACTTGGAAAAACATTCAGTACTTC. Translated, it gives CSARSRTWKNIQYF.